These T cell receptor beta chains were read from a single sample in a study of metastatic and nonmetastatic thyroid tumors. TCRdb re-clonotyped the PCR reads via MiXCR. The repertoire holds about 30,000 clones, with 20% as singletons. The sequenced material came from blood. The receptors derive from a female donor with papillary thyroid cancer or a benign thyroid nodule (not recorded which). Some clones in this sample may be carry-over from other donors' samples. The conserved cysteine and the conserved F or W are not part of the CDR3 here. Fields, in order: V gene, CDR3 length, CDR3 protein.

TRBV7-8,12,ASSTPGGGNTIY
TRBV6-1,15,ASSELFQAGGEETQY
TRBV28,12,ASSLSARGGGYT
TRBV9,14,TSSAEGDRGFNEQF
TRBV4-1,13,ASSQVAPRTDTQY
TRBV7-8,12,ASTGAGGYQPQH
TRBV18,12,ASTSGTSGDTQY
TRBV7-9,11,ASSLGQGDGYT
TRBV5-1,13,ASSFGTSGSYEQY
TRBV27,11,ASSRDMTYEQY
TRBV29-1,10,SVEVPGVEQY
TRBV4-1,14,ASSQTASGSGNEQF
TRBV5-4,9,ASSLEAEQY
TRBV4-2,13,ASSQVAGGVYEQY